Detailed here is one T cell receptor beta chain. Clinicians diagnosed using symptoms, serum thyroxine, TRAb, thyroid ultrasound and orbital computed tomography. The sample belongs to a study of Graves' ophthalmopathy and Graves' hyperthyroidism. V was trimmed by 5 bases and J by 2 bases, leaving 9 bases between them. The CDR3 is made up of 13 amino acids. CDR1 is SGHTA and CDR2 is FQGTGA in the germline V gene. Amplified TCR beta CDR3 regions were obtained using RNA transcripts as template. Second-round multiplex PCR came after first-round RT-PCR with HTBI primers. TCRdb redid the calling of the multiplex PCR reads with MiXCR, one entry per CDR3 protein. The sample shows hundreds of thousands of distinct CDR3 sequences, around 42% of them seen only once.

The rearrangement uses TRBV7-3 and TRBJ2-5; unclear D gene. The material sequenced was peripheral blood. This sequence originates from an adult man with Graves' ophthalmopathy. The CDR3 loop is CASSTLSQETQYF. CDR3 bases: TGTGCCAGCAGCACCTTAAGTCAAGAGACCCAGTACTTC.